The rows below give T cell receptor beta chains drawn from one sample of a study of blood T cell repertoires in COVID-19. Produced via immunoSEQ multiplex PCR; TCRdb's table is partial and in-frame only. The sample contains 190,000 or so clones, more than 60% of which appear only once. The source material was peripheral blood. The receptors shown here come from a man aged 45-60 years who had recovered from COVID-19. CDR3s include the opening cysteine and the closing phenylalanine or tryptophan.

V gene	CDR3 protein
TRBV28	CASSPFLAGAREQYF
TRBV19	CASSTGTGGRNEQFF
TRBV20-1	CSASMDSYQGPGELFF
TRBV5-1	CASSQPAAGVENGELFF
TRBV7-6	CASSRDSGSTETQYF
TRBV7-3	CASSLTSGTGVGELFF
TRBV18	CASSPNRGDSYGYTF
TRBV9	CASSEIGLASFNEQFF
TRBV9	CASSEGTSGRYIGEQFF
TRBV9	CASTSGSDNEQFF
TRBV4-3	CASSQERQGSSGNTIYF
TRBV19	CASSISARPIFASYNEQFF